Listed here are 22 T cell receptor beta chains from one sample, sequenced in a study of human T cells and chemical hapten exposure. Indicated time point: pre-sensitization, week 0. Treatment denoted: therapeutic diphenylcyclopropenone sensitization with weekly scalp DPC. Using its own MiXCR run on the RACE reads, TCRdb lists one record per CDR3 protein. This table holds 150,000 to 200,000 distinct CDR3 sequences, roughly 30% found once. Sample: whole blood, taken in connection with sensitization to the hapten diphenylcyclopropenone (DPC). All receptors come from a woman aged 25 to 39 with alopecia areata. Some clones in this sample may be carry-over from other donors' samples.

This chain uses TRBV9 with TRBJ1-3; D call uncertain. V was trimmed by 3 bases and J by 4 bases, leaving 14 bases between them. This CDR3 contains 15 residues. Germline V gene data show CDR1 as SGDLS and CDR2 as YYNGEE. The CDR3 nucleotides read TGTGCCAGCAGCGAAGGGTCCGGGCAAGGAAACACCATATATTTT. Its protein is CASSEGSGQGNTIYF.

This clonotype was seen at least ten times. The V and J genes are TRBV28 and TRBJ2-7, with a weak D call TRBD1 (6 bases). Germline loops: CDR1 MDHEN, CDR2 SYDVKM. The CDR3 is 12 amino acids. The V end was cut by 4 bases, the J end by 5 bases, with 9 bases between. The CDR3 here is CASSSRGHEQYF. CDR3 DNA sequence: TGTGCCAGCAGTTCCAGGGGCCACGAGCAGTACTTC.

The rearrangement joins TRBV28 to TRBJ2-3; tentatively, D is TRBD2 (5 bases). V was shortened by 4 bases and J by 10 bases, with 15 bases between the two germline ends. CDR1 is MDHEN, CDR2 SYDVKM, per germline. The CDR3 is 13 residues long. The CDR3 region is CASSSSSLNPQYF. In DNA, the CDR3 is TGTGCCAGCAGTTCTAGCAGCCTTAACCCGCAGTATTTT.

This clonotype was seen more than once but under ten times. The J gene is TRBJ1-5, the V gene TRBV12-3 or TRBV12-4, with 8 bases fitting TRBD1. The CDR3 loop spans 15 amino acids. V gave up 4 bases and J gave up 2 bases; unmatched junction bases: 4. This CDR3 reads CASSSTGGGNQPQHF. In DNA, the CDR3 is TGTGCCAGCAGTTCTACAGGGGGAGGCAATCAGCCCCAGCATTTT.

The V and J genes are TRBV5-1 and TRBJ2-2; 7 bases line up with TRBD1. The CDR3 runs to 13 residues. From germline, CDR1 is SGHRS and CDR2 YFSETQ. V dropped 7 bases and J dropped 4; count of bases not matched to a gene: 4. CDR3 DNA sequence: TGCGCCAGCTGGTCAGGGGGCACCGGGGAGCTGTTTTTT. Its protein is CASWSGGTGELFF. Drawing the rest from reference TRBV5-1 and TRBJ2-2, the complete variable domain is KAGVTQTPRYLIKTRGQQVTLSCSPISGHRSVSWYQQTPGQGLQFLFEYFSETQRNKGNFPGRFSGRQFSNSRSEMNVSTLELGDSALYLCASWSGGTGELFFGEGSRLTVL.

The chain has TRBV27 and TRBJ1-4, with TRBD1 identical over 9 bases. With V trimmed by 4 bases and J by 2 bases, 8 bases remained unmatched. This CDR3 comprises 17 residues. The germline V gene has CDR1 MNHEY and CDR2 SMNVEV (reference sequence). The CDR3 spells CASSYRDRVMTNEKLFF. The CDR3 bases are TGTGCCAGCAGTTACCGGGACAGGGTCATGACTAATGAAAAACTGTTTTTT.

The rearrangement joins TRBV11-3 to TRBJ2-2; D unclear. V was pared by 6 bases and J by 4 bases, with 9 bases between. In germline, CDR1 is SGHNT, CDR2 YENEEA. The CDR3 extends over 13 amino acids. CDR3 sequence (DNA): TGTGCCAGCAGTGGGCAGAGCACCGGGGAGCTGTTTTTT. It specifies CASSGQSTGELFF.

The chain uses TRBV29-1 and TRBJ1-1; D gene uncertain. The CDR3 has 12 amino acids. CDR1 SQVTM and CDR2 ANQGSEA come from the germline V gene. V lost 4 bases to trimming and J lost 1 base, with 7 bases between them. CDR3 amino acids: CSVGFSNTEAFF. In DNA, the CDR3 is TGCAGCGTTGGGTTTTCGAACACTGAAGCTTTCTTT.

The V gene is TRBV29-1, the J gene TRBJ1-2; D may be TRBD1 (5 bases). The CDR3 is 15 amino acids. The germline V gene encodes CDR1 SQVTM and CDR2 ANQGSEA. Trimming left V 1 base short and J 4 bases short, with 16 bases between. CDR3 sequence: CSVEGGKTDFYGYTF. As DNA, the CDR3 is TGCAGCGTTGAAGGGGGAAAGACAGACTTCTATGGCTACACCTTC.

CDR3 amino acids: CASSLALAGVTGELFF. The CDR3 DNA reads TGTGCCAGCAGCTTAGCGTTAGCGGGAGTAACCGGGGAGCTGTTTTTT. The chain employs TRBV7-2 and TRBJ2-2, with 9 positions matching TRBD2. V shed 0 bases, J shed 5 bases, and the junction held 4 bases outside the gene matches. This CDR3 is 16 amino acids long. From germline, CDR1 is SGHTA and CDR2 FQGNSA.

Only one count was recorded for this clonotype. The chain links TRBV28 to TRBJ1-1; 7 bases map to TRBD1. CDR1 MDHEN and CDR2 SYDVKM come from the germline V gene. CDR3 size: 12 residues. The ends lost 8 bases at V and 5 bases at J; junction bases unmatched: 5. The CDR3, as DNA: TGTGCCAGCCGACAGGGAAGGACTGAAGCTTTCTTT. Translation: CASRQGRTEAFF.

This clonotype was found a few times. J is TRBJ2-1 and V is TRBV7-2, with D possibly being TRBD2 (6 bases). CDR3 length: 17 residues. Germline lookup yields CDR1 SGHTA and CDR2 FQGNSA. The germline V and J ends were trimmed by 5 bases and 0 bases, with 17 bases remaining between them. The CDR3 nucleotides read TGTGCCAGCAGCCGACTACTGGCGGGGAGCTCCTACAATGAGCAGTTCTTC. Residues: CASSRLLAGSSYNEQFF.

This clonotype appeared a few times. This chain links TRBV7-2 with TRBJ2-3, with a possible D match to TRBD1 (5 bases). This CDR3 is built from 15 residues. The germline V gene has CDR1 SGHTA and CDR2 FQGNSA. The ends were cut back, 1 base at V and 3 bases at J, with 11 bases in the middle. In nucleotides, the CDR3 is TGTGCCAGCAGCTTAGGGACACGACGAACAGATACGCAGTATTTT. Its protein is CASSLGTRRTDTQYF. Looking up the rest from reference TRBV7-2 and TRBJ2-3 gives the full variable domain: GAGVSQSPSNKVTEKGKDVELRCDPISGHTALYWYRQSLGQGLEFLIYFQGNSAPDKSGLPSDRFSAERTGGSVSTLTIQRTQQEDSAVYLCASSLGTRRTDTQYFGPGTRLTVL.

The chain recombines TRBV7-2 with TRBJ2-7; 9 bases fit TRBD1. Germline V CDR1 and CDR2: SGHTA, FQGNSA. The CDR3 has 18 amino acids. Germline trimming cut 2 bases from V and 4 bases from J; bases unmatched to any gene: 15. DNA for the CDR3: TGTGCCAGCAGCTTATGGGTATCGGGACAGGGTCGTTGGTACGAGCAGTACTTC. It codes for CASSLWVSGQGRWYEQYF.

The chain is built from TRBV6-1 and TRBJ2-7; 9 nucleotides agree with TRBD1. CDR3 size: 14 residues. Germline lookup yields CDR1 MNHNS and CDR2 SASEGT. V shed 7 bases and J 2 bases; nucleotides not matched to a gene: 6. The CDR3 DNA is TGTGCCAGCAACCCCCGGGACAGGGCCTACGAGCAGTACTTC. It encodes CASNPRDRAYEQYF.

This sequence joins TRBV18 and TRBJ1-3; D might be TRBD1 (5 bases). The CDR3 loop spans 18 amino acids. V dropped 2 bases and J dropped 0 bases, with 17 bases sitting between them. Germline V CDR1 and CDR2: KGHSH, LQKENI. The CDR3 region has the DNA TGTGCCAGCTCACCATTGGGGAGGGGCGGAACCTCTGGAAACACCATATATTTT. Protein product: CASSPLGRGGTSGNTIYF.

The CDR3 here is CASTRQGPKGYTF. DNA for the CDR3: TGTGCCAGCACCAGACAGGGGCCCAAGGGCTACACCTTC. The V and J genes are TRBV12-3 or TRBV12-4 and TRBJ1-2; 8 nucleotides align to TRBD1. The CDR3 extends over 13 amino acids. The trim removed 7 bases at V and 8 bases at J, leaving 9 bases unmatched.

This clonotype occurred a few times. The chain's CDR3 is CSARRRGGNNEQFF. CDR3 nucleotide sequence: TGCAGTGCTAGACGGCGGGGGGGCAACAATGAGCAGTTCTTC. The chain carries TRBV20-1 and TRBJ2-1; 9 nucleotides agree with TRBD2. Unmatched junction bases numbered 4, after V lost 2 bases and J lost 5 bases. CDR1 and CDR2 (germline): DFQATT, SNEGSKA (reference sequence). CDR3 length: 14 residues.

The V gene is TRBV20-1, the J gene TRBJ2-1, with 7 bases aligning to TRBD2. V lost 1 base, J lost 6 bases, and 9 bases stayed unmatched. CDR3 size: 15 residues. The germline V gene encodes CDR1 DFQATT and CDR2 SNEGSKA (reference sequence). CDR3 protein: CSARGWGRGFNEQFF. In nucleotides, the CDR3 is TGCAGTGCTAGAGGCTGGGGGAGGGGCTTCAATGAGCAGTTCTTC.

The chain couples TRBV9 to TRBJ2-3; D may be TRBD2 (6 bases). Looked up from germline, CDR1 is SGDLS and CDR2 is YYNGEE. V lost 0 bases and J lost 2, with 13 bases in between. The CDR3 consists of 16 residues. CDR3 nucleotides: TGTGCCAGCAGCGTAGAAGGTAGCGGAGTCACAGATACGCAGTATTTT. Encoded protein: CASSVEGSGVTDTQYF. Full variable domain (missing parts from reference TRBV9 and TRBJ2-3): DSGVTQTPKHLITATGQRVTLRCSPRSGDLSVYWYQQSLDQGLQFLIQYYNGEERAKGNILERFSAQQFPDLHSELNLSSLELGDSALYFCASSVEGSGVTDTQYFGPGTRLTVL.

This clonotype was counted between two and nine times. The chain has TRBV20-1 and TRBJ2-3; no clear D. Germline values: CDR1 DFQATT, CDR2 SNEGSKA (reference sequence). The CDR3 contains 12 residues. V lost 5 bases, J lost 3 bases, and 9 bases lay in between. The CDR3 DNA reads TGCAGTGCTCCACACCAGACAGATACGCAGTATTTT. This encodes CSAPHQTDTQYF.

CDR3 in amino acids: CASSGTSVLSYEQYF. DNA for the CDR3: TGTGCCAGCAGTGGTACTAGCGTACTCTCCTACGAGCAGTACTTC. The chain recombines TRBV28 with TRBJ2-7; TRBD2 matches at 7 bases. Germline-derived CDR1 and CDR2 are MDHEN and SYDVKM. This CDR3 has 15 amino acids. Trimming removed 5 bases from V and 0 bases from J; junction bases left unmatched: 7. Full variable domain (rest looked up from reference TRBV28 and TRBJ2-7): DVKVTQSSRYLVKRTGEKVFLECVQDMDHENMFWYRQDPGLGLRLIYFSYDVKMKEKGDIPEGYSVSREKKERFSLILESASTNQTSMYLCASSGTSVLSYEQYFGPGTRLTVT.